The 20 T cell receptor beta chains presented below share a single source sample, sequenced in a study of T-cell reconstitution after alpha-beta-depleted transplantation in children. A TCRbeta library incorporating unique molecular identifiers was prepared. TCRdb re-derived calls from the PCR reads in MiXCR, one entry per CDR3 protein. The data show 200,000 to 250,000 distinct CDR3 sequences, with roughly 11% seen just once and approximately 28% held by the top ten. This specimen consisted of PBMCs, obtained before TCRalphabeta/CD19-depleted stem cell transplant. These receptors all come from a child under two years old with acute myeloid leukemia, due to receive a stem cell transplant.

This clonotype was detected ten times or more. The chain is built from TRBV5-1 and TRBJ2-3; no reliable D call. The V and J ends lost 2 bases and 2 bases respectively, with 12 bases between them. From germline, CDR1 is SGHRS and CDR2 YFSETQ. CDR3 size: 15 residues. CDR3 sequence (DNA): TGCGCCAGCAGCTTAGCTTCTACTTTCACAGATACGCAGTATTTT. Amino acid sequence: CASSLASTFTDTQYF.

The chain carries TRBV6-1 and TRBJ2-7; 8 nucleotides line up with TRBD2. Trimming cost V 2 bases and J 3 bases; bases outside gene matches: 9. This CDR3 region has 16 residues. Germline V gives CDR1 MNHNS, CDR2 SASEGT. CDR3 DNA sequence: TGTGCCAGCAGTGAAATAGATGTAGCGGGACGCTACGAGCAGTACTTC. This codes for CASSEIDVAGRYEQYF.

The table lists this clonotype with a few counts. The gene calls are TRBV27 and TRBJ1-1; 12 positions match TRBD1. The CDR3 is 17 residues long. Germline values: CDR1 MNHEY, CDR2 SMNVEV (reference sequence). The junction had 10 bases not matched to a gene; V was cut back by 7 bases and J by 1 base. The chain's CDR3 is CASTPGTGGARNTEAFF. CDR3 sequence (DNA): TGTGCCAGCACTCCCGGGACAGGGGGCGCGCGGAACACTGAAGCTTTCTTT.

This clonotype was detected many times. This chain joins TRBV6-1 and TRBJ1-2; D gene ambiguous. V lost 4 bases and J 4 bases, leaving 7 bases between the germline ends. This CDR3 is 12 amino acids long. Germline V lookup: CDR1 MNHNS, CDR2 SASEGT. The CDR3 bases are TGTGCCAGCAGTGTTTGGGCCTATGGCTACACCTTC. It translates to CASSVWAYGYTF.

This clonotype appeared many times. The genes are TRBV7-2 and TRBJ2-1, with TRBD2 matching over 7 bases. With 1 base clipped from V and 7 bases from J, the junction kept 7 bases outside the gene matches. From germline, CDR1 is SGHTA and CDR2 FQGNSA. This CDR3 spans 15 amino acids. CDR3 DNA sequence: TGTGCCAGCAGCTTAGGGGGGGGATCCCCAAATGAGCAGTTCTTC. Amino acids: CASSLGGGSPNEQFF.

At least ten counts were recorded for this clonotype. This sequence joins TRBV5-1 and TRBJ1-6; 7 bases align to TRBD1. Germline V CDR1 and CDR2: SGHRS, YFSETQ. CDR3 length equals 17 residues. J was trimmed by 0 bases and V by 3 bases; bases with no gene match: 6. The CDR3 loop is CASSWGQLNSYNSPLHF. The CDR3 DNA sequence: TGCGCCAGCAGCTGGGGACAGCTCAACTCCTATAATTCACCCCTCCACTTT.

This clonotype was observed many times. This chain joins TRBV12-3 or TRBV12-4 and TRBJ2-1; a weak D match, TRBD2 (6 bases). The CDR3 loop spans 13 amino acids. V shed 6 bases and J shed 3 bases, with 9 bases lying between them. CDR3 protein: CASRLASYNEQFF. The CDR3 DNA sequence: TGTGCCAGCAGACTAGCTAGCTACAATGAGCAGTTCTTC.

This clonotype was detected many times. The V gene is TRBV20-1, the J gene TRBJ1-2; maybe TRBD1 (5 bases). The CDR3 is made up of 11 amino acids. Trimming shortened V by 2 bases and J by 7 bases, and 8 bases separated the two germline ends. Germline loops: CDR1 DFQATT, CDR2 SNEGSKA (reference sequence). CDR3 residues: CSARRGGGYTF. CDR3 sequence (DNA): TGCAGTGCTAGAAGGGGCGGTGGCTACACCTTC.

The chain has TRBV3-1 and TRBJ2-3; no clear D gene. CDR3 length: 16 amino acids. The V and J ends lost 4 bases and 4 bases respectively, with 18 bases between them. Germline values: CDR1 LGHDT, CDR2 YNNKEL (reference sequence). DNA of the CDR3: TGTGCCAGCAGCCCCCCGGCGACCCCCTCTCCAGATACGCAGTATTTT. Translating gives CASSPPATPSPDTQYF.

V usage is TRBV5-1 and J usage is TRBJ2-3; 8 nucleotides align to TRBD1. V shed 0 bases, J shed 2 bases, and the junction held 2 bases outside the gene matches. CDR1 and CDR2 (germline): SGHRS, YFSETQ. The CDR3 length is 15 residues. In nucleotides, the CDR3 is TGCGCCAGCAGCTTGGGACAGGGGAACACAGATACGCAGTATTTT. It codes for CASSLGQGNTDTQYF.

This clonotype was observed many times. The chain has TRBV7-9 and TRBJ1-2; D unresolved. The CDR3 extends over 17 amino acids. Trimming stripped 6 bases from V and 0 bases from J, with 20 bases between. The germline V gene has CDR1 SEHNR and CDR2 FQNEAQ (reference sequence). The CDR3 nucleotides read TGTGCCAGCAGATCGACCGGGAGATCTTTAGCTAACTATGGCTACACCTTC. The encoded protein is CASRSTGRSLANYGYTF.

This clonotype came up many times. This chain links TRBV5-1 with TRBJ2-5; 7 bases map to TRBD2. This CDR3 has 14 residues. The germline CDR1 and CDR2 sequences are SGHRS and YFSETQ. V trimming: 0 bases; J trimming: 1 base; junction bases outside the gene matches: 0. CDR3 amino acids: CASSLGTSQETQYF. For the CDR3, the DNA is TGCGCCAGCAGCTTGGGGACTAGCCAAGAGACCCAGTACTTC. The complete variable domain, with remaining parts taken from reference TRBV5-1 and TRBJ2-5, reads KAGVTQTPRYLIKTRGQQVTLSCSPISGHRSVSWYQQTPGQGLQFLFEYFSETQRNKGNFPGRFSGRQFSNSRSEMNVSTLELGDSALYLCASSLGTSQETQYFGPGTRLLVL.

The genes are TRBV12-3 or TRBV12-4 and TRBJ2-3; 13 bases align to TRBD2. Trimming took 6 bases from V and 6 from J; bases not matched to a gene: 6. This CDR3 comprises 15 residues. This chain's CDR3 is CASSKLAGGRDTQYF. Here the CDR3 DNA reads TGTGCCAGCAGCAAACTAGCGGGGGGGCGGGATACGCAGTATTTT.

This clonotype was counted ten times or more. This rearrangement joins TRBV6-5 to TRBJ1-3; D might be TRBD1 (6 bases). Germline values: CDR1 MNHEY, CDR2 SVGAGI. The length of the CDR3 is 14 residues. V was pared by 0 bases and J by 7 bases, with 10 bases between. The CDR3 spells CASSYSGRGNTIYF. The CDR3 coding sequence is TGTGCCAGCAGTTACTCGGGCAGGGGCAACACCATATATTTT.

This clonotype was picked up a small number of times. This sequence may be a read error, since a much larger clone differs from it by one base. The CDR3 DNA follows: TGCGCCAGCAGCCGGATACCTAGCGGAGCTTCTAGCACAGATACGCAGTATTTT. Encoded protein: CASSRIPSGASSTDTQYF. This sequence joins TRBV5-1 and TRBJ2-3; 7 bases are a match to TRBD2. V lost 4 bases and J lost 0; bases outside the gene matches: 14. Germline CDR1 SGHRS, CDR2 YFSETQ. The length of the CDR3 is 18 residues.

The chain has TRBV6-2 or TRBV6-3 and TRBJ1-5; no clear D gene. CDR1 MNHEY and CDR2 SVGEGT come from the germline V gene. This CDR3 spans 12 amino acids. V was clipped by 6 bases and J by 0 bases, with 3 bases between them. CDR3 sequence reads: CASRTSNQPQHF. The DNA for the CDR3 is TGTGCCAGCAGGACTAGCAATCAGCCCCAGCATTTT.

Points on this clonotype: A single base separates this from a much larger clone, so it may be a read error. V usage is TRBV7-8 and J usage is TRBJ1-4; D remains ambiguous. The CDR3 loop spans 16 amino acids. Germline-derived CDR1 and CDR2 are SGHVS and FQNEAQ. The DNA of the CDR3 is TGTGCCACCAGCTTAGGCGGGTTTGCAACTAATGAAAAACTGTTTTTT. Its translation: CATSLGGFATNEKLFF.

The sample holds a few counts of this clonotype. DNA for the CDR3: TGTGCCACCAGCAGCAGGACAGGGAGTGAAGCTTTCTTT. Its translation: CATSSRTGSEAFF. The J gene is TRBJ1-1, the V gene TRBV15; 8 bases map to TRBD1. The CDR3 is 13 amino acids. Unmatched junction bases numbered 4, after V lost 3 bases and J lost 7 bases. Germline CDR1 is LNHNV and CDR2 is YYDKDF (reference sequence).

This clonotype was seen repeatedly, ten times or more. The chain joins TRBV20-1 to TRBJ2-3; D gene unclear. Germline CDR1 is DFQATT and CDR2 is SNEGSKA (reference sequence). Deletions cut 6 bases from V and 1 base from J, with 11 bases between. There are 13 residues in the CDR3. The CDR3, as DNA: TGCAGTGCCCCACCTCCCGGCACAGATACGCAGTATTTT. Translated: CSAPPPGTDTQYF.

This clonotype was recorded many times. The gene calls are TRBV20-1 and TRBJ2-5; weak D call: TRBD1 (6 bases). The CDR3 has 12 amino acids. The ends were cut back, 5 bases at V and 5 bases at J, with 12 bases in the middle. Germline V gives CDR1 DFQATT, CDR2 SNEGSKA (reference sequence). The CDR3 sequence is CSAVGGPETQYF. CDR3 DNA: TGCAGTGCTGTAGGGGGTCCGGAGACCCAGTACTTC.